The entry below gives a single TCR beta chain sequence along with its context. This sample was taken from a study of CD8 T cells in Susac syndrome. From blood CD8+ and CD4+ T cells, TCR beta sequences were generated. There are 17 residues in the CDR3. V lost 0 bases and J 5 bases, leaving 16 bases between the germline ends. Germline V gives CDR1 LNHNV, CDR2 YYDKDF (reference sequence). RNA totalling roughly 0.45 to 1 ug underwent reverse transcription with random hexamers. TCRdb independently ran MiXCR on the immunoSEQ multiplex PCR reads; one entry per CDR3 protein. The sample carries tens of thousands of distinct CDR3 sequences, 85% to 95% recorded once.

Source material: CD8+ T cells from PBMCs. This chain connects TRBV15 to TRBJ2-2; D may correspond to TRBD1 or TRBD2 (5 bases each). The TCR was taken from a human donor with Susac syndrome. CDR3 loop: CATSRDELRGRTGELFF. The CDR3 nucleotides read TGTGCCACCAGCAGAGATGAGTTGAGGGGTCGAACCGGGGAGCTGTTTTTT.